The 17 T cell receptor beta chains given below trace back to one sample, sequenced in a study of blood T cell repertoires in COVID-19. Sequencing was performed with immunoSEQ multiplex PCR; in TCRdb, only in-frame clones are kept and a portion is missing. This table has about 300,000 clones, approximately 83% appearing once. The sample consisted of PBMCs or T cells enriched from blood (not recorded which). Receptors originate from a man aged 25-40 years who had recovered from COVID-19.

The chain joins TRBV6-5 to TRBJ1-1; the match to TRBD1 covers 7 bases. Germline-derived CDR1 and CDR2 are MNHEY and SVGAGI. Losses at the gene ends were 6 bases for V and 6 bases for J; bases not matched to a gene: 10. This CDR3 region has 14 residues. CDR3 nucleotides: TGTGCCAGCAGCGTTGGACAGGTGGTCCCTGAAGCTTTCTTT. Translating gives CASSVGQVVPEAFF.

The gene calls are TRBV5-6 and TRBJ2-6; 9 bases match TRBD1. The CDR3 is made up of 16 amino acids. J gave up 6 bases and V 4 bases, and 8 bases lay outside the gene matches. The germline gives CDR1 SGHDT, CDR2 YYEEEE. As DNA, the CDR3 is TGTGCCAGCAGCGCGACAGGGGGTGCACTGGCCAACGTCCTGACTTTC. This sequence encodes CASSATGGALANVLTF.

The V gene is TRBV7-9, the J gene TRBJ2-1; unclear D gene. This CDR3 region has 13 residues. Germline CDR1 and CDR2: SEHNR and FQNEAQ (reference sequence). The V and J ends lost 2 bases and 9 bases respectively, with 11 bases between them. The CDR3 reads CASSLSRGGEQFF. CDR3 coding DNA: TGTGCCAGCAGCTTATCCCGAGGCGGTGAGCAGTTCTTC.

The V call is TRBV2, the J call TRBJ1-5; TRBD1 agrees at 8 bases. This CDR3 comprises 17 residues. The germline CDR1 and CDR2 sequences are SNHLY and FYNNEI. V shed 4 bases and J 5 bases; nucleotides not matched to a gene: 13. Here the CDR3 reads CASSVETGVVGYQPQHF. CDR3 DNA sequence: TGTGCCAGCAGTGTGGAGACAGGGGTTGTAGGCTATCAGCCCCAGCATTTT.

The rearrangement uses TRBV18 and TRBJ1-2, with TRBD1 matching 7 bases. This CDR3 has 16 amino acids. The V gene's germline CDR1 is KGHSH and CDR2 LQKENI. V lost 6 bases and J lost 1; bases outside the gene matches: 11. CDR3 region: CASSPQGGDLNYGYTF. The CDR3, as DNA: TGTGCCAGCTCGCCGCAGGGGGGAGACCTTAACTATGGCTACACCTTC.

On this clone itself: At one end the junction does not follow the germline gene, possibly because of a read error. The genes are TRBV12-3 or TRBV12-4 and TRBJ2-1; no clear D. The CDR3 consists of 11 residues. Here the CDR3 reads CASSFGDEQIF. The CDR3 DNA follows: TGTGCCAGCAGTTTTGGCGATGAACAGATCTTC.

The chain uses TRBV4-3 and TRBJ1-5; D is perhaps TRBD1 (5 bases). The CDR3 length is 15 residues. The germline V gene encodes CDR1 LGHNA and CDR2 YSLEER. Deletions cut 0 bases from V and 7 bases from J, with 13 bases between. CDR3 sequence reads: CASSQDALRGQPQHF. The CDR3 nucleotides read TGCGCCAGCAGCCAAGATGCCTTACGGGGGCAGCCCCAGCATTTT.

The chain joins TRBV5-8 to TRBJ1-5; no firm D call. V lost 1 base to trimming and J lost 4 bases, with 9 bases between them. CDR3 size: 14 residues. Germline V gene data show CDR1 as SGHTS and CDR2 as YDEGEE. CDR3 residues: CASSLFVPNQPQHF. The CDR3 region has the DNA TGTGCCAGCAGCTTGTTTGTCCCTAATCAGCCCCAGCATTTT.

The V call is TRBV7-2, the J call TRBJ2-5; D might be TRBD1 (5 bases). The CDR3 covers 14 residues. The germline gives CDR1 SGHTA, CDR2 FQGNSA. The ends were cut back, 3 bases at V and 5 bases at J, with 13 bases in the middle. CDR3 residues: CASSLSRGAETQYF. CDR3 nucleotides: TGTGCCAGCAGCTTGAGTAGGGGCGCCGAGACCCAGTACTTC.

The CDR3 sequence: CASSQDRAGKGKLFF. The CDR3 DNA follows: TGTGCCAGCAGCCAAGATCGGGCAGGGAAGGGAAAACTGTTTTTT. This chain links TRBV4-2 with TRBJ1-4; tentative D call: TRBD1 (5 bases). Germline V gene data show CDR1 as LGHNA and CDR2 as YNFKEQ. This CDR3 has 15 residues. The V and J ends lost 0 bases and 10 bases respectively, with 15 bases between them.

The chain links TRBV7-6 to TRBJ1-1; D gene ambiguous. The germline CDR1 and CDR2 sequences are SGHVS and FNYEAQ. CDR3 length: 19 amino acids. Trimming stripped 0 bases from V and 2 bases from J, with 22 bases between. The DNA of the CDR3 is TGTGCCAGCAGCTTAGCGCCGAGGGAAGGGAACCGTAAAAACACTGAAGCTTTCTTT. Protein sequence: CASSLAPREGNRKNTEAFF.

V gene TRBV10-1 combines with J gene TRBJ1-1, with 7 positions matching TRBD1. Germline assignment: CDR1 WNHNN and CDR2 SYGVQD (reference sequence). CDR3 length: 15 amino acids. V was clipped by 4 bases and J by 6 bases; unmatched bases: 11. CDR3 nucleotides: TGCGCCAGCAGTGGGAGCACAGGGGTGAGGGCTGAAGCTTTCTTT. This gives the protein CASSGSTGVRAEAFF.

The rearrangement joins TRBV2 to TRBJ1-1, with TRBD1 matching over 9 bases. This CDR3 comprises 15 residues. With V trimmed by 8 bases and J by 1 base, 8 bases remained unmatched. Germline CDR1 SNHLY, CDR2 FYNNEI. This CDR3 reads CASASKTGGNTEAFF. The CDR3 region has the DNA TGTGCCAGCGCCTCGAAGACAGGGGGGAACACTGAAGCTTTCTTT.

This clone is a singleton in its sample. The rearrangement links TRBV9 to TRBJ2-5, with 9 nucleotides matching TRBD2. Germline lookup yields CDR1 SGDLS and CDR2 YYNGEE. Trimming removed 6 bases from V and 7 bases from J; junction bases left unmatched: 7. The CDR3 spans 13 residues. The CDR3 nucleotides read TGTGCCAGCAACCCTAGCGGGATTGGGACCCAGTACTTC. The encoded protein is CASNPSGIGTQYF.

This clone was seen more than once but under ten times. The gene calls are TRBV5-6 and TRBJ2-5, with D possibly matching TRBD2 (6 bases). The CDR3 has 14 amino acids. Deletions cut 4 bases from V and 1 base from J, with 11 bases between. Germline V CDR1 and CDR2: SGHDT, YYEEEE. CDR3 in amino acids: CASSPGTSQETQYF. The DNA of the CDR3 is TGTGCCAGCAGCCCCGGGACTTCCCAAGAGACCCAGTACTTC.

This chain links TRBV10-1 with TRBJ1-5; tentatively, D is TRBD1 (6 bases). Per germline, CDR1 WNHNN and CDR2 SYGVQD (reference sequence). V shed 6 bases and J shed 2 bases, with 8 bases lying between them. The CDR3 consists of 13 residues. CDR3: CASSRQGNQPQHF. DNA of the CDR3: TGCGCCAGCAGCAGACAGGGCAATCAGCCCCAGCATTTT.

This chain connects TRBV20-1 to TRBJ1-2, with no clear D. CDR1 DFQATT and CDR2 SNEGSKA come from the germline V gene (reference sequence). The CDR3 totals 11 residues. Trimming stripped 3 bases from V and 5 bases from J, with 7 bases between. CDR3 loop: CSASTEYGYTF. The CDR3 DNA reads TGCAGTGCTAGCACGGAGTATGGCTACACCTTC.